This passage covers 25 T cell receptor beta chains from one sample sequenced in a study of blood T cells in healthy people across ages. The second PCR ran roughly 7 to 11 cycles with a sample-barcoded 5' primer and J-beta primers. TCRdb re-derived calls from the 5' RACE reads in MiXCR, one entry per CDR3 protein. The repertoire holds about 1.5 million distinct CDR3 sequences, with about 42% as singletons. The sample consisted of blood. Receptors were obtained from a young woman in good health.

The J gene is TRBJ1-5, the V gene TRBV28, with 10 bases aligning to TRBD1. Germline values: CDR1 MDHEN, CDR2 SYDVKM. The V and J ends lost 5 bases and 3 bases, in that order; junction bases with no gene match: 7. This CDR3 has 16 amino acids. CDR3 in DNA: TGTGCCAGCAGTCCATGGACAGGGGGTTTCAATCAGCCCCAGCATTTT. Translating it yields CASSPWTGGFNQPQHF.

CDR3 amino acids: CASSWTGGSEAFF. CDR3 nucleotide sequence: TGTGCCAGCAGTTGGACAGGGGGCTCTGAAGCTTTCTTT. The chain joins TRBV12-3 or TRBV12-4 to TRBJ1-1; 11 nucleotides align to TRBD1. There are 13 residues in the CDR3. With V trimmed by 4 bases and J by 6 bases, 1 base remained unmatched.

This CDR3 is CASSQDGQGNEKLFF. The CDR3 region has the DNA TGCGCCAGCAGCCAAGACGGGCAGGGAAATGAAAAACTGTTTTTT. The gene calls are TRBV4-1 and TRBJ1-4, with a possible D match to TRBD1 (5 bases). V was pared by 0 bases and J by 5 bases, with 10 bases between. CDR1 is MGHRA and CDR2 is YSYEKL in the germline V gene. This CDR3 comprises 15 residues.

CDR3 DNA sequence: TGTGCCAGCAGCGTAGAAGCGGACAGGGCAAAATACGAGCAGTACTTC. Translating it yields CASSVEADRAKYEQYF. V gene TRBV9 combines with J gene TRBJ2-7; 8 nucleotides align to TRBD1. The CDR3 has 16 residues. V was pared by 0 bases and J by 4 bases, with 9 bases of the junction left unmatched. Per germline, CDR1 SGDLS and CDR2 YYNGEE.

In DNA form, the CDR3 reads TGTGCCAGCAGTTACTCGTTAGGGGGCGAAGTAACTGAAGCTTTCTTT. This codes for CASSYSLGGEVTEAFF. V usage is TRBV6-2 or TRBV6-3 and J usage is TRBJ1-1; 7 bases align to TRBD1. The CDR3 totals 16 residues. Trimming at V came to 0 bases and at J to 5 bases, leaving 9 bases not matched to a gene. Germline V CDR1 and CDR2: MNHEY, SVGEGT.

In nucleotides, the CDR3 is TGTGCCAGCAGCAACCCAGAGCGGGAGATTAAAGAGACCCAGTACTTC. This translates into CASSNPEREIKETQYF. The V call is TRBV3-1, the J call TRBJ2-5; 8 bases map to TRBD2. The CDR3 covers 16 residues. Germline loops: CDR1 LGHDT, CDR2 YNNKEL (reference sequence). J gave up 3 bases and V 5 bases, and 11 bases lay outside the gene matches.

V is TRBV27 and J is TRBJ2-3; TRBD1 agrees at 8 bases. This CDR3 has 16 amino acids. V lost 4 bases, J lost 3 bases, and 9 bases stayed unmatched. Germline lookup yields CDR1 MNHEY and CDR2 SMNVEV (reference sequence). DNA of the CDR3: TGTGCCAGCAGTTCCACCCAGGGGGCTGGTACAGATACGCAGTATTTT. Its protein product is CASSSTQGAGTDTQYF.

This clonotype has a single count. J is TRBJ2-1 and V is TRBV6-2 or TRBV6-3; TRBD1 aligns across 7 bases. J gave up 2 bases and V 6 bases, and 7 bases lay outside the gene matches. The CDR3 is 15 residues long. Germline-derived CDR1 and CDR2 are MNHEY and SVGEGT. CDR3 sequence: CASSSGQRTYNEQFF. CDR3 DNA sequence: TGTGCCAGCAGCTCGGGACAGAGAACCTACAATGAGCAGTTCTTC.

This clonotype was seen a few times. The V call is TRBV28, the J call TRBJ2-3; 11 positions match TRBD2. The J segment lost 6 bases and the V segment lost 4 bases, leaving 12 bases of the junction unmatched. Germline lookup yields CDR1 MDHEN and CDR2 SYDVKM. The CDR3 length is 17 residues. In DNA, the CDR3 is TGTGCCAGCAGTTCCCCCCCGACTAGCGGGATGGTCGATACGCAGTATTTT. Its protein is CASSSPPTSGMVDTQYF.

This rearrangement joins TRBV20-1 to TRBJ1-5; possible D gene TRBD1, 6 bases. CDR1 DFQATT and CDR2 SNEGSKA come from the germline V gene (reference sequence). This CDR3 contains 15 residues. Trimming pared 0 bases from V and 3 bases from J, leaving 12 bases between. CDR3 nucleotide sequence: TGCAGTGCTAGAGATGGGCAGGGGATCAATCAGCCCCAGCATTTT. Protein product: CSARDGQGINQPQHF.

The chain combines TRBV12-3 or TRBV12-4 with TRBJ1-1; a weak D match, TRBD1 (6 bases). Trimming removed 5 bases at V and 1 base at J, with 11 bases between. The CDR3 is made up of 14 amino acids. CDR3 region: CASSAGQRNTEAFF. The DNA of the CDR3 is TGTGCCAGCAGTGCCGGACAGCGGAACACTGAAGCTTTCTTT.

CDR3 in amino acids: CASSLPQGAPYNEQFF. The CDR3 region has the DNA TGTGCCAGCAGCTTACCCCAGGGGGCGCCCTACAATGAGCAGTTCTTC. This chain links TRBV5-6 with TRBJ2-1; 8 nucleotides align to TRBD1. V lost 2 bases and J lost 2; bases outside the gene matches: 6. This CDR3 spans 16 amino acids. The V gene's germline CDR1 is SGHDT and CDR2 YYEEEE. Looking up the rest from reference TRBV5-6 and TRBJ2-1 gives the full variable domain: DAGVTQSPTHLIKTRGQQVTLRCSPKSGHDTVSWYQQALGQGPQFIFQYYEEEERQRGNFPDRFSGHQFPNYSSELNVNALLLGDSALYLCASSLPQGAPYNEQFFGPGTRLTVL.

V and J are TRBV28 and TRBJ2-3; 8 nucleotides match TRBD2. The CDR3 loop spans 13 amino acids. From germline, CDR1 is MDHEN and CDR2 SYDVKM. V gave up 11 bases and J gave up 3 bases; unmatched junction bases: 7. The CDR3 reads CASRASGTDTQYF. CDR3 DNA: TGTGCCTCCCGGGCTAGCGGGACAGATACGCAGTATTTT.

This sequence joins TRBV30 and TRBJ1-1; no clear D gene. The V and J ends lost 3 bases and 0 bases respectively, with 8 bases between them. Germline V lookup: CDR1 GTSNPN, CDR2 SVGIG (reference sequence). There are 13 residues in the CDR3. This chain's CDR3 is CAWRGNMNTEAFF. CDR3 nucleotide sequence: TGTGCCTGGAGGGGAAACATGAACACTGAAGCTTTCTTT.

The gene calls are TRBV10-3 and TRBJ1-2, with D maybe TRBD1 (5 bases). V dropped 4 bases and J dropped 1 base, with 7 bases sitting between them. Germline lookup yields CDR1 ENHRY and CDR2 SYGVKD. The CDR3 loop spans 13 amino acids. CDR3 region: CAISGGSNYGYTF. CDR3 DNA: TGTGCCATCAGTGGGGGGAGTAACTATGGCTACACCTTC.

V and J are TRBV4-3 and TRBJ2-1, with TRBD2 matching over 10 bases. The CDR3 contains 19 residues. V lost 1 base, J lost 3 bases, and 12 bases stayed unmatched. From germline, CDR1 is LGHNA and CDR2 YSLEER. DNA for the CDR3: TGCGCCAGCAGCCAAGCTCATAGGACTAGCGGAGGCGTCTACAATGAGCAGTTCTTC. It encodes CASSQAHRTSGGVYNEQFF.

This clonotype was observed a single time. This chain joins TRBV29-1 and TRBJ2-7, with 7 bases matching TRBD1. V shed 3 bases and J 7 bases; nucleotides not matched to a gene: 12. The CDR3 contains 14 residues. Germline values: CDR1 SQVTM, CDR2 ANQGSEA. CDR3 sequence: CSVDYRGAGNEQYF. As DNA, the CDR3 is TGCAGCGTTGATTACAGGGGAGCAGGCAATGAGCAGTACTTC.

As concerns this clonotype: One base away lies a much larger clone, so this may be a sequencing read error. The chain has TRBV9 and TRBJ2-7, with D tentatively TRBD2 (6 bases). Germline V lookup: CDR1 SGDLS, CDR2 YYNGEE. Trimming cost V 0 bases and J 2 bases, with 9 bases left between them. The CDR3 sequence is 14 residues long. The CDR3 reads CASSVGIAAYEQYF. The DNA for the CDR3 is TGTGCCAGCAGCGTAGGGATAGCGGCCTACGAGCAGTACTTC.

As regards this clonotype: The junction and the germline gene differ at one end; a read error may be behind it. This sequence joins TRBV6-5 and TRBJ2-3, with TRBD2 matching over 9 bases. The V gene's germline CDR1 is MNHEY and CDR2 SVGAGI. CDR3 length: 15 amino acids. CDR3 protein: CACSFIAGVGDTQYF. The CDR3 region has the DNA TGTGCCTGCAGTTTTATAGCGGGAGTAGGGGATACGCAGTATTTT.

This clonotype occurred a few times. The chain employs TRBV12-3 or TRBV12-4 and TRBJ2-3, with 15 bases lining up with TRBD2. The V segment lost 4 bases and the J segment 2 bases; nucleotides outside the gene matches: 4. The CDR3 loop spans 17 amino acids. The CDR3 is CASSSGTSGRYTDTQYF. DNA for the CDR3: TGTGCCAGCAGTTCCGGGACTAGCGGGAGGTACACAGATACGCAGTATTTT.

V is TRBV3-1 and J is TRBJ1-2; TRBD1 might be the D (5 bases). Germline loops: CDR1 LGHDT, CDR2 YNNKEL (reference sequence). The CDR3 length is 15 residues. V lost 0 bases and J lost 6, with 14 bases in between. The CDR3: CASSQEMRQGHGYTF. The CDR3 region has the DNA TGTGCCAGCAGCCAAGAGATGCGGCAGGGCCATGGCTACACCTTC. The full variable domain, with the rest looked up from reference TRBV3-1 and TRBJ1-2, is DTAVSQTPKYLVTQMGNDKSIKCEQNLGHDTMYWYKQDSKKFLKIMFSYNNKELIINETVPNRFSPKSPDKAHLNLHINSLELGDSAVYFCASSQEMRQGHGYTFGSGTRLTVV.

This clonotype was observed a handful of times. The chain is built from TRBV29-1 and TRBJ1-2; TRBD1 agrees at 7 bases. The germline V gene has CDR1 SQVTM and CDR2 ANQGSEA. V lost 6 bases, J lost 3 bases, and 10 bases stayed unmatched. CDR3 size: 14 residues. The CDR3 here is CSVSEQGPYYGYTF. The CDR3 region has the DNA TGCAGCGTGTCCGAACAGGGGCCCTACTATGGCTACACCTTC.

CDR3 DNA: TGCAGTGCTAGAGGCGGGACAGTAGGGACAAACTATGGCTACACCTTC. Its protein product is CSARGGTVGTNYGYTF. The chain has TRBV20-1 and TRBJ1-2, with 7 bases that match TRBD1. This CDR3 is built from 16 residues. The germline V gene has CDR1 DFQATT and CDR2 SNEGSKA (reference sequence). Trimming took 1 base from V and 2 from J; bases not matched to a gene: 10.

The chain carries TRBV4-1 and TRBJ2-5; 10 bases are a match to TRBD2. V dropped 2 bases and J dropped 5; count of bases not matched to a gene: 2. Germline assignment: CDR1 MGHRA and CDR2 YSYEKL. The length of the CDR3 is 14 residues. The CDR3 reads CASSQPAGGETQYF. Written as DNA, the CDR3 is TGCGCCAGCAGCCAACCAGCGGGGGGGGAGACCCAGTACTTC.

This CDR3 is CASNAGPNTEAFF. The CDR3 DNA reads TGTGCCAGCAATGCGGGGCCGAACACTGAAGCTTTCTTT. The V gene is TRBV7-8, the J gene TRBJ1-1; tentative D call: TRBD1 (5 bases). Germline CDR1 and CDR2: SGHVS and FQNEAQ. V was cut by 7 bases and J by 1 base, with 10 bases left in between. The CDR3 is 13 residues long.